The present entry profiles one TCR beta chain with its context. TCR amplification involved about 21 PCR cycles with a constant-region primer and V-primer adapter. TCRdb redid the calling of the reads with MiXCR, one entry per CDR3 protein. The table includes tens of thousands of distinct CDR3 sequences, around a third detected once. Time point here: after trial treatment. The treatment is: LDRT plus nivolumab, ipilimumab, low-dose cyclophosphamide and aspirin (RACIN trial). Every donor was treated with nivolumab, ipilimumab, aspirin, low-dose cyclophosphamide and also low-dose radiotherapy. These data come from a study of low-dose radiotherapy and immunotherapy resistance in tumors. Per germline, CDR1 ENHRY and CDR2 SYGVKD. Trimming cost V 7 bases and J 1 base; bases outside gene matches: 6. The CDR3 extends over 14 amino acids.

The sample in question was PBMCs, obtained after low-dose radiotherapy plus immunotherapy. This TCR was sampled from a male donor with rectosigmoid adenocarcinoma. The chain uses TRBV10-3 and TRBJ2-7, with 8 bases fitting TRBD1. This CDR3 reads CAIKRTGSSYEQYF. CDR3 sequence (DNA): TGTGCCATCAAAAGGACAGGGAGTTCCTACGAGCAGTACTTC.